This T cell receptor (beta chain) was identified in a study of lymphopenia after photon versus proton radiotherapy. The data were produced by immunoSEQ multiplex PCR, yet TCRdb's version contains in-frame clones alone and is incomplete. Among 50,000 to 60,000 clones, approximately 92% were seen once, and the ten largest hold over 15%. Whole-study results and caveats: Relative stability marked proton patients; photon patients lost diversity and naive cells.

The CDR3 runs to 12 residues. V lost 1 base to trimming and J lost 4 bases, with 4 bases between them. CDR1 and CDR2 from the germline V gene are SGHVS and FQNEAQ. A remark on this clone: Its antigen is as yet unknown.

The sample was peripheral blood, taken from a patient treated with photon-based radiotherapy. The V gene is TRBV7-8, the J gene TRBJ1-2, with no clear D. This TCR derives from a woman aged 35 to 49 with cholangiocarcinoma. The CDR3 loop reads CASSLDGYGYTF. CDR3 in DNA: TGTGCCAGCAGCTTAGATGGCTATGGCTACACCTTC. Complete variable domain (other parts from reference TRBV7-8 and TRBJ1-2): GAGVSQSPRYKVAKRGQDVALRCDPISGHVSLFWYQQALGQGPEFLTYFQNEAQLDKSGLPSDRFFAERPEGSVSTLKIQRTQQEDSAVYLCASSLDGYGYTFGSGTRLTVV.